Listed below are T cell receptor beta chains from one sample, sequenced in a study of CD8+CD57+ T cells in acquired aplastic anemia. A single record per CDR3 protein comes from TCRdb applying MiXCR to the reads. The repertoire holds about 210,000 distinct CDR3 sequences, with over 55% as singletons. The material sequenced was sorted CD4+, CD8+, or CD8+CD57+ T cells (not recorded which) from PBMCs. The receptors were sampled from a human donor in good health. The CDR3 runs from the conserved cysteine through the conserved F or W. The D gene is left open where the match is weak. Some rows mark clone size as missing; the rest say once, few, many or name a class of expanded clone.

>15|TRBD1|TRBV7-6|-|TRBJ1-2
CASSKGTVSDYGYTF
TGTGCCAGCAGCAAAGGGACAGTATCTGACTATGGCTACACCTTC
>15|-|TRBV19|many|TRBJ1-6
CASSIVLGFGSPLHF
TGTGCCAGTAGTATCGTCCTGGGTTTCGGGTCACCCCTCCACTTT
>16|TRBD1|TRBV6-5|many|TRBJ2-7
CASSYGWRQGWYEQYF
TGTGCCAGCAGTTACGGGTGGAGACAGGGGTGGTACGAGCAGTACTTC
>15|-|TRBV7-2|-|TRBJ2-7
CASSLDLAGSLEQYF
TGTGCCAGCAGCTTAGATTTGGCGGGGTCCCTCGAGCAGTACTTC
>13|-|TRBV20-1|-|TRBJ1-1
CSASPTLRGEAFF
TGCAGTGCTAGTCCGACCCTGCGCGGTGAAGCCTTCTTT
>14|TRBD1|TRBV6-6|-|TRBJ2-3
CASSTPGQYNEQYF
TGTGCCAGCAGCACACCGGGACAGTACAATGAGCAGTATTTT
>14|-|TRBV5-4|-|TRBJ1-2
CASSLGGIDYGYTF
TGTGCCAGCAGCTTGGGGGGTATTGACTATGGCTACACCTTC
>17|TRBD2|TRBV20-1|-|TRBJ2-3
CSASGAVGTSGGDTQYF
TGCAGTGCTAGCGGGGCCGTGGGGACTAGCGGGGGAGATACGCAGTATTTT
>14|-|TRBV7-8|-|TRBJ1-2
CASSSPGPNYGYTF
TGTGCCAGCAGTTCTCCGGGACCAAACTATGGCTACACCTTC
>16|-|TRBV7-2|-|TRBJ2-3
CATAENRDKIPRQQYF
TGTGCCACCGCGGAAAACCGGGACAAAATTCCGAGACAGCAGTATTTT
>14|-|TRBV29-1|-|TRBJ2-7
CSVKGHSTAYEQYF
TGCAGCGTCAAAGGACACTCGACCGCCTACGAGCAGTACTTC
>15|TRBD2|TRBV7-3|-|TRBJ2-2
CASRRTSANTGELFF
TGTGCCAGCAGGCGGACTAGCGCAAACACCGGGGAGCTGTTTTTT
>13|TRBD1|TRBV19|-|TRBJ2-7
CASRWTGGYEQYF
TGTGCCAGTAGGTGGACAGGGGGCTACGAGCAGTACTTC
>12|-|TRBV7-6|many|TRBJ2-2
CAPSAVTGELFF
TGTGCCCCCTCGGCTGTTACCGGGGAGCTGTTTTTT
>16|TRBD1|TRBV7-9|-|TRBJ2-1
CASSLGTGESYNEQFF
TGTGCCAGCAGCTTAGGTACAGGGGAGTCCTACAATGAGCAGTTCTTC
>15|-|TRBV19|-|TRBJ2-4
CASSIARQGRKIQYF
TGTGCCAGTAGTATAGCCCGGCAGGGTAGGAAAATTCAGTACTTC
>13|TRBD1|TRBV29-1|-|TRBJ2-7
CSVLGTGSHEQYF
TGCAGCGTCCTCGGGACAGGGTCCCACGAGCAGTACTTC
>16|-|TRBV5-1|-|TRBJ1-6
CASSPHASDNNSPLHF
TGCGCCAGCAGCCCACACGCCAGCGACAACAATTCACCCCTCCACTTT
>18|TRBD1|TRBV6-5|many|TRBJ2-2
CASTRTGLPRSNTGELFF
TGTGCCAGCACTAGGACAGGCCTCCCGCGATCGAACACCGGGGAGCTGTTTTTT
>15|TRBD2|TRBV7-2|-|TRBJ2-7
CASSLRGGHMNEQYF
TGTGCCAGCAGCTTGCGGGGGGGCCATATGAACGAGCAGTACTTC
>14|TRBD2|TRBV20-1|-|TRBJ2-1
CSARSSGGYSEQFF
TGCAGCGCTAGATCTAGCGGGGGCTACAGTGAGCAGTTCTTC
>16|TRBD1|TRBV20-1|-|TRBJ1-4
CSARNPDRAGNEKLFF
TGCAGTGCTAGAAACCCGGACAGGGCGGGAAATGAAAAACTGTTTTTT
>15|TRBD2|TRBV20-1|few|TRBJ2-3
CSAIDLAGEVDTQYF
TGCAGTGCTATTGATCTAGCGGGAGAAGTAGATACGCAGTATTTT
>14|-|TRBV28|many|TRBJ2-7
CASSLKGRSYEQYF
TGTGCCAGCAGTTTAAAGGGTCGGTCCTACGAGCAGTACTTC
>12|-|TRBV29-1|-|TRBJ1-2
CSVKEVSYGYTF
TGCAGCGTAAAGGAAGTAAGCTATGGCTACACCTTC
>17|-|TRBV7-9|-|TRBJ2-2
CASSPEGGRVWTGELFF
TGTGCCAGCAGCCCAGAAGGGGGGAGGGTATGGACCGGGGAGCTGTTTTTT
>14|TRBD2|TRBV7-9|-|TRBJ2-1
CASSLDLAGGEQFF
TGTGCCAGCAGCTTGGACCTAGCGGGAGGGGAGCAGTTCTTC
>14|TRBD2|TRBV7-8|-|TRBJ2-1
CASSLAWLAGYLFF
TGTGCCAGCAGCTTAGCGTGGCTAGCGGGGTATCTGTTCTTC
>13|TRBD1|TRBV20-1|-|TRBJ2-2
CSASGQGAGELFF
TGCAGTGCTAGCGGGCAGGGGGCCGGGGAGCTGTTTTTT
>15|TRBD1|TRBV20-1|-|TRBJ1-4
CSASPGTGDVEKLFF
TGCAGTGCTAGCCCCGGGACAGGGGACGTGGAAAAACTGTTTTTT
>14|-|TRBV19|-|TRBJ1-3
CASSIGGPGNTIYF
TGTGCCAGTAGTATTGGGGGGCCTGGAAACACCATATATTTT
>13|-|TRBV9|-|TRBJ1-1
CASNPTRNTEAFF
TGTGCCAGCAACCCGACAAGAAACACTGAAGCTTTCTTT
>13|-|TRBV7-2|-|TRBJ1-4
CASSLAGFEKLFF
TGTGCCAGCAGCTTAGCAGGCTTTGAAAAACTGTTTTTT
>15|TRBD2|TRBV11-2|many|TRBJ2-7
CASSLGRGTTYEQYF
TGTGCCAGCAGCTTGGGAAGAGGGACTACCTACGAGCAGTACTTC
>14|-|TRBV5-1|once|TRBJ1-1
CASSLFGGGTEAFF
TGCGCCAGCAGCTTGTTCGGAGGGGGGACTGAAGCTTTCTTT
>13|-|TRBV10-3|many|TRBJ1-1
CAIIPERGTEAFF
TGTGCCATCATACCGGAGAGAGGCACTGAAGCTTTCTTT
>16|-|TRBV14|many|TRBJ1-2
CASSQDLTAEPYGYTF
TGTGCCAGCAGCCAAGATCTGACCGCTGAGCCCTATGGCTACACCTTC
>17|-|TRBV7-2|-|TRBJ2-2
CASSLSRAGSGTGELFF
TGTGCCAGCAGCTTAAGTCGGGCAGGGTCTGGGACCGGGGAGCTGTTTTTT
>16|TRBD2|TRBV20-1|-|TRBJ2-1
CSAPRLAGGLGWKQFF
TGCAGTGCTCCGCGGCTAGCGGGAGGGCTAGGGTGGAAGCAGTTCTTC
>14|TRBD2|TRBV6-4|-|TRBJ2-3
CASSDAGGTDTQYF
TGTGCCAGCAGTGACGCGGGGGGGACAGATACGCAGTATTTT
>15|-|TRBV11-2|once|TRBJ1-6
CASRRWGDRNSPLHF
TGTGCCAGCCGCCGATGGGGGGATAGGAATTCACCCCTCCACTTT
>15|-|TRBV19|many|TRBJ2-7
CASSIEQGFSYEQYF
TGTGCCAGTAGTATAGAACAAGGGTTTTCCTACGAGCAGTACTTC
>15|-|TRBV11-2|many|TRBJ2-1
CASSLEGTPYNEQFF
TGTGCCAGCAGCTTAGAGGGGACACCCTACAATGAGCAGTTCTTC
>15|TRBD1|TRBV2|-|TRBJ1-2
CASSERGQGLDGYTF
TGTGCCAGCAGTGAAAGGGGACAGGGGTTGGACGGCTACACCTTC
>15|-|TRBV7-2|-|TRBJ2-3
CASSLVGQGTDTQYF
TGTGCCAGCAGCTTAGTTGGCCAGGGTACAGATACGCAGTATTTT
>14|-|TRBV20-1|-|TRBJ2-1
CSATLASTYNEQFF
TGCAGTGCCACCCTGGCGTCTACATACAATGAGCAGTTCTTC
>15|-|TRBV6-1|many|TRBJ2-7
CASSESSSGSYEQYF
TGTGCCAGCAGTGAATCATCCTCTGGATCCTACGAGCAGTACTTC
>13|TRBD1|TRBV6-5|many|TRBJ2-5
CASSYRQGETQYF
TGTGCCAGCAGTTACCGACAGGGAGAGACCCAGTACTTC
>12|-|TRBV7-3|once|TRBJ1-2
CASSLTFNGYTF
TGTGCCAGCAGCTTAACGTTTAACGGCTACACCTTC
>16|TRBD1|TRBV7-9|-|TRBJ2-7
CASSLSDRGQAYEQYF
TGTGCCAGCAGCTTATCGGACAGGGGCCAGGCCTACGAGCAGTACTTC
>16|TRBD2|TRBV7-7|-|TRBJ2-2
CASSSSGGENTGELFF
TGTGCCAGCAGCTCGAGCGGGGGGGAGAACACCGGGGAGCTGTTTTTT
>12|-|TRBV20-1|-|TRBJ1-6
CSAPNRNSPLHF
TGCAGTGCCCCGAATCGGAATTCACCCCTCCACTTT
>13|-|TRBV10-3|-|TRBJ2-2
CAITTGDTGELFF
TGTGCCATCACCACAGGCGACACCGGGGAGCTGTTTTTT
>11|-|TRBV19|-|TRBJ2-5
CATIVGETQYF
TGTGCCACCATAGTTGGCGAGACCCAGTACTTC